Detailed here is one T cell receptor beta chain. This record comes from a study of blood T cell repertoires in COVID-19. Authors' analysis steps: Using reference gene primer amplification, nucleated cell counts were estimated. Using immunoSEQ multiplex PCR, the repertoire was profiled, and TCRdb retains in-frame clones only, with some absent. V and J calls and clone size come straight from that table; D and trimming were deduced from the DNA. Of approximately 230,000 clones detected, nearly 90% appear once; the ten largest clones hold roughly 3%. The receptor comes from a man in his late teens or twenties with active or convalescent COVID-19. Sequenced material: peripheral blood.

CDR3 sequence (DNA): TGTGCCATCAAAGGACCCCTGGGGCCTCCGCAGTGGTACAATGAGCAGTTCTTC. Protein product: CAIKGPLGPPQWYNEQFF. The rearrangement uses TRBV10-3 and TRBJ2-1; tentatively, D is TRBD1 (5 bases). CDR1 ENHRY and CDR2 SYGVKD come from the germline V gene. The CDR3 covers 18 residues. Trimming stripped 7 bases from V and 4 bases from J, with 26 bases between.